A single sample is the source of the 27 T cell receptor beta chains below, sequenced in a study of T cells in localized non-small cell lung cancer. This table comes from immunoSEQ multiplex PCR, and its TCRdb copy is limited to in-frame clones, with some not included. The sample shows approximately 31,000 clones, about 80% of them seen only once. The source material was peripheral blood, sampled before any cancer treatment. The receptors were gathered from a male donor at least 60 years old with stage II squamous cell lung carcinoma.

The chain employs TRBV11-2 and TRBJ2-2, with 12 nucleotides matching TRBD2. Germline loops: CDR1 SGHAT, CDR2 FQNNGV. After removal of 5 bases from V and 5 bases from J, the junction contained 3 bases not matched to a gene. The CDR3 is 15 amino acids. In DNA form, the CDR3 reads TGTGCCAGCAGCCGTGGACTAGCGGGGACCGGGGAGCTGTTTTTT. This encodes CASSRGLAGTGELFF. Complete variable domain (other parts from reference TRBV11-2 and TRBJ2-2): EAGVAQSPRYKIIEKRQSVAFWCNPISGHATLYWYQQILGQGPKLLIQFQNNGVVDDSQLPKDRFSAERLKGVDSTLKIQPAKLEDSAVYLCASSRGLAGTGELFFGEGSRLTVL.

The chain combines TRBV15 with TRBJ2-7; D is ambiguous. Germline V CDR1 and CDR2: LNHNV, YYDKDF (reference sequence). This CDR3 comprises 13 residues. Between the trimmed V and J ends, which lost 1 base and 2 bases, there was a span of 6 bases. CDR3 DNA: TGTGCCACCAGCAGAGGGGTTACCTACGAGCAGTACTTC. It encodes CATSRGVTYEQYF.

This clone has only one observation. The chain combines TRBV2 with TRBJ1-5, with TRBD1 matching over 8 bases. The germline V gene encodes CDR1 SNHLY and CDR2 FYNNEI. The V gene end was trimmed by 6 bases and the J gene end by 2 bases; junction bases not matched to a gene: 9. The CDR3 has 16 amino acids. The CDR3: CASRGHRGAGNQPQHF. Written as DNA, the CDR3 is TGTGCCAGCAGGGGACACAGGGGGGCGGGCAATCAGCCCCAGCATTTT.

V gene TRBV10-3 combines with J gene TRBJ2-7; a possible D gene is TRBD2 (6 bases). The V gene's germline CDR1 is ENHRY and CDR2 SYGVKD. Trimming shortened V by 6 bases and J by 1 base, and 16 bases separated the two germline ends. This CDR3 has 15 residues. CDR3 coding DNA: TGTGCCATCAGCGATTACGGGGGTGAGTCCTACGAGCAGTACTTC. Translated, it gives CAISDYGGESYEQYF.

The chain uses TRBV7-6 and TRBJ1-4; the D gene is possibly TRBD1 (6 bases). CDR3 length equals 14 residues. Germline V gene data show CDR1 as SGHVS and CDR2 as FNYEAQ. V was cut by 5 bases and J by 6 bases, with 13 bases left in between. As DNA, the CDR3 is TGTGCCAGCAGCCGTGCGGCAGGGGATGAAAAACTGTTTTTT. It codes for CASSRAAGDEKLFF.

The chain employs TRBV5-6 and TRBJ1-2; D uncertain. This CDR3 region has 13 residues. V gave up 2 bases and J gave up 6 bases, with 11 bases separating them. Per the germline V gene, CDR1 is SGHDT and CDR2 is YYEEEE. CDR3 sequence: CASSFAGIDGYTF. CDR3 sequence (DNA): TGTGCCAGCAGCTTTGCGGGTATAGATGGCTACACCTTC. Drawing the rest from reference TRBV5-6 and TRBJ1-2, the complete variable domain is DAGVTQSPTHLIKTRGQQVTLRCSPKSGHDTVSWYQQALGQGPQFIFQYYEEEERQRGNFPDRFSGHQFPNYSSELNVNALLLGDSALYLCASSFAGIDGYTFGSGTRLTVV.

CDR3 DNA: TGCGCCAGCAGCGGGGGGGAAGTTACAGATACGCAGTATTTT. Its translation: CASSGGEVTDTQYF. The chain links TRBV4-1 to TRBJ2-3, with TRBD2 matching 7 bases. Germline CDR1 and CDR2: MGHRA and YSYEKL. Trimming cost V 5 bases and J 3 bases; bases outside gene matches: 5. The CDR3 has 14 residues.

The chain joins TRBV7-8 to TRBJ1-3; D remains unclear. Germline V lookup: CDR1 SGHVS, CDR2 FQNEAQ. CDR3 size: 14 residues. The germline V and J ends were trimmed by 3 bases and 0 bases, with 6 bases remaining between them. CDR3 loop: CASSFGNSGNTIYF. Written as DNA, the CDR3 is TGTGCCAGCAGCTTTGGCAACTCTGGAAACACCATATATTTT. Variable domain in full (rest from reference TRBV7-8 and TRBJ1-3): GAGVSQSPRYKVAKRGQDVALRCDPISGHVSLFWYQQALGQGPEFLTYFQNEAQLDKSGLPSDRFFAERPEGSVSTLKIQRTQQEDSAVYLCASSFGNSGNTIYFGEGSWLTVV.

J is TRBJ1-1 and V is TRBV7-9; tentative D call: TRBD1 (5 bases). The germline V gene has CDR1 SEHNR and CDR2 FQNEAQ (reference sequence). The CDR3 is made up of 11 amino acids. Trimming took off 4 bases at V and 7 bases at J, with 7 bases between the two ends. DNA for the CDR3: TGTGCCAGCAGCTGGGGGATTGAAGCTTTCTTT. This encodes CASSWGIEAFF.

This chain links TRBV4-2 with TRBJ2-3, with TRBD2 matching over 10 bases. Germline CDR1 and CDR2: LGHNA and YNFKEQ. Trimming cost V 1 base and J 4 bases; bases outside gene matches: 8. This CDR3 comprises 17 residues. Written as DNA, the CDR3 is TGTGCCAGCAGCCAAGGTATGAGCGGGGGGGCCCCAGATACGCAGTATTTT. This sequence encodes CASSQGMSGGAPDTQYF.

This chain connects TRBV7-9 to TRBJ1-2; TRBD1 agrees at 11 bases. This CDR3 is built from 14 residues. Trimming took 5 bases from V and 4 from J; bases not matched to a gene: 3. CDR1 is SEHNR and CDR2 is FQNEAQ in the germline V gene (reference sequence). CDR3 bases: TGTGCCAGCAGCCTCGGACAGGGGGCCTATGGCTACACCTTC. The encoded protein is CASSLGQGAYGYTF.

The CDR3 nucleotides read TGTGCCAGCTCCTGGTTTAGCGGGAGGGCCGCGAACACCGGGGAGCTGTTTTTT. This codes for CASSWFSGRAANTGELFF. V and J are TRBV9 and TRBJ2-2, with TRBD2 matching 11 bases. V was clipped by 7 bases and J by 0 bases; unmatched bases: 11. The CDR3 has 18 residues. Germline-derived CDR1 and CDR2 are SGDLS and YYNGEE. Looking up the rest from reference TRBV9 and TRBJ2-2 gives the full variable domain: DSGVTQTPKHLITATGQRVTLRCSPRSGDLSVYWYQQSLDQGLQFLIQYYNGEERAKGNILERFSAQQFPDLHSELNLSSLELGDSALYFCASSWFSGRAANTGELFFGEGSRLTVL.

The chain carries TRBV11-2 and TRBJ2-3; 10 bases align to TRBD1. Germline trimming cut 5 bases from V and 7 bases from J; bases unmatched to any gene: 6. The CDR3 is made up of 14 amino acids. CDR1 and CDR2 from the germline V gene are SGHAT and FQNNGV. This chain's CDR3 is CASSRDRGGNTQYF. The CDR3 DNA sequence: TGTGCCAGCAGCCGGGACAGGGGCGGGAATACGCAGTATTTT.

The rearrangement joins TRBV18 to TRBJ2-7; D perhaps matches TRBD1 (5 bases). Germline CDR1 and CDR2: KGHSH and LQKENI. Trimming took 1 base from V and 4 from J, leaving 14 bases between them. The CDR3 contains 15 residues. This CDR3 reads CASSPRQLPPYEQYF. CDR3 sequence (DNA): TGTGCCAGCTCACCACGACAGCTACCTCCTTACGAGCAGTACTTC.

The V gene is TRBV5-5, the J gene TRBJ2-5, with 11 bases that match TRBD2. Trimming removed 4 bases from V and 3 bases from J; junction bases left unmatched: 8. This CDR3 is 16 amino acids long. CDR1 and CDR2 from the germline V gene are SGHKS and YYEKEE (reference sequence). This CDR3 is CASSPRLAGREETQYF. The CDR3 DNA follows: TGTGCCAGCAGCCCCAGACTAGCGGGGAGAGAAGAGACCCAGTACTTC.

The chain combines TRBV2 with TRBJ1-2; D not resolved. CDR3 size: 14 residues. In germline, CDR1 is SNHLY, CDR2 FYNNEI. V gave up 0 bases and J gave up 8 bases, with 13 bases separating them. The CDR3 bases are TGTGCCAGCAGTGAAGCGCTTCGCCATTACGGCTACACCTTC. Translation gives CASSEALRHYGYTF.

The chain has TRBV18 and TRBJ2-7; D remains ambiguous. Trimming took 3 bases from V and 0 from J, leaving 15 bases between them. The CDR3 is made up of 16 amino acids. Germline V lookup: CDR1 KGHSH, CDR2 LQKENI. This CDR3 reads CASSPIYTNSSYEQYF. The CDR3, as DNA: TGTGCCAGCTCACCGATCTACACGAACAGCTCCTACGAGCAGTACTTC.

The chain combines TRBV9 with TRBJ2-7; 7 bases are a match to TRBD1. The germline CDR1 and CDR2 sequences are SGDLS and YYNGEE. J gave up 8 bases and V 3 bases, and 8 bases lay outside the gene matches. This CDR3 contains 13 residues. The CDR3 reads CASSATGQQKQYF. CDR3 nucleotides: TGTGCCAGCAGCGCGACAGGGCAACAAAAGCAGTACTTC.

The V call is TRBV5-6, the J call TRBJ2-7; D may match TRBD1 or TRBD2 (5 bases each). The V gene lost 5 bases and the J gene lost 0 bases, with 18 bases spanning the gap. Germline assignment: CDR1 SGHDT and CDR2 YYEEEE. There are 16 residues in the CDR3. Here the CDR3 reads CASSPTGTASSYEQYF. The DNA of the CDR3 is TGTGCCAGCAGTCCGACCGGGACGGCCAGCTCCTACGAGCAGTACTTC.

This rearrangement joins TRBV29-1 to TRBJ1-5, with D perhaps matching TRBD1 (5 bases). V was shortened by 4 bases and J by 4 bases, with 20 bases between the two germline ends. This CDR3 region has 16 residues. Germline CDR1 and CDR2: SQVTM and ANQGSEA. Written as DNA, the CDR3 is TGCAGCGTTGCTGATGGACAAAGTGTCGGGAATCAGCCCCAGCATTTT. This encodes CSVADGQSVGNQPQHF.

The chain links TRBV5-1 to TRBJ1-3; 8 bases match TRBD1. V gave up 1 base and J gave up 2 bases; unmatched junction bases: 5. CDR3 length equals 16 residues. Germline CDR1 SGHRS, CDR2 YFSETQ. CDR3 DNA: TGCGCCAGCAGCTTGAAATGGGGACAGGCTGGAAACACCATATATTTT. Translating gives CASSLKWGQAGNTIYF.

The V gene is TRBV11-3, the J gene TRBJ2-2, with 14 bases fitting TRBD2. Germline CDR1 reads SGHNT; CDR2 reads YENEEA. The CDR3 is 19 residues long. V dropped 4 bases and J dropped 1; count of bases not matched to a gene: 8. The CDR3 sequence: CASSSRLAGGGLNTGELFF. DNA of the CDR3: TGTGCCAGCAGCTCGCGACTAGCGGGAGGGGGCTTGAACACCGGGGAGCTGTTTTTT.

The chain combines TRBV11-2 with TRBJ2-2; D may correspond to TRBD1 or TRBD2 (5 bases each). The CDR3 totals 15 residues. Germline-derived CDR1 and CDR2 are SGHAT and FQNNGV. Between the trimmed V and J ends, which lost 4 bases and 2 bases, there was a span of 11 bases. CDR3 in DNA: TGTGCCAGCAGCTCCGGGACCTTCAACACCGGGGAGCTGTTTTTT. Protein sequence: CASSSGTFNTGELFF. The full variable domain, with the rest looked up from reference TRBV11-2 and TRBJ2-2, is EAGVAQSPRYKIIEKRQSVAFWCNPISGHATLYWYQQILGQGPKLLIQFQNNGVVDDSQLPKDRFSAERLKGVDSTLKIQPAKLEDSAVYLCASSSGTFNTGELFFGEGSRLTVL.

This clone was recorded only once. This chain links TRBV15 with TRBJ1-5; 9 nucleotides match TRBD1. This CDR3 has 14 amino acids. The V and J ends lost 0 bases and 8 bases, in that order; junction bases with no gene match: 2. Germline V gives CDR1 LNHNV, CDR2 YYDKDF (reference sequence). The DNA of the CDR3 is TGTGCCACCAGCAGAGATGGGACAGGGAAGCCCCAGCATTTT. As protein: CATSRDGTGKPQHF. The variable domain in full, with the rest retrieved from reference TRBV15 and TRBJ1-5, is DAMVIQNPRYQVTQFGKPVTLSCSQTLNHNVMYWYQQKSSQAPKLLFHYYDKDFNNEADTPDNFQSRRPNTSFCFLDIRSPGLGDTAMYLCATSRDGTGKPQHFGDGTRLSIL.

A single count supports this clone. CDR3 sequence: CASSDRGDSTNEKLFF. CDR3 nucleotides: TGCGCCAGCAGCGACAGGGGCGATTCAACTAATGAAAAACTGTTTTTT. This chain uses TRBV5-1 with TRBJ1-4; 8 bases are shared with TRBD1. V trimming: 4 bases; J trimming: 0 bases; junction bases outside the gene matches: 5. Germline assignment: CDR1 SGHRS and CDR2 YFSETQ. CDR3 size: 16 residues.

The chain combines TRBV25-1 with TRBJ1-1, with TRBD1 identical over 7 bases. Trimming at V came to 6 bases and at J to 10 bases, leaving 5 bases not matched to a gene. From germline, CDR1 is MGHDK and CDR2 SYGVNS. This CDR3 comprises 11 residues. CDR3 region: CASRETGRAFF. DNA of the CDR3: TGTGCCAGCAGGGAGACAGGGAGAGCTTTCTTT.

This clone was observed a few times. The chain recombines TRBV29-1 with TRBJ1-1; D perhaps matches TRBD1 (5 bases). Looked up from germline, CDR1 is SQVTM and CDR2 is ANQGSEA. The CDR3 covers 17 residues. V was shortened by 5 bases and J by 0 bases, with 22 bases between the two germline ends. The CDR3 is CSVTPFGDSEVNTEAFF. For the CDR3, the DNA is TGCAGCGTTACCCCCTTCGGAGACAGTGAAGTGAACACTGAAGCTTTCTTT.